Each of the 21 T cell receptor beta chains below was sequenced from the same sample in a study of cytomegalovirus exposure and HLA in healthy donors. The primer mix had 60 Vbeta and 13 Jbeta primers. The assay was immunoSEQ multiplex PCR, and TCRdb's table has in-frame clones only and misses some. Among 140,000 to 150,000 clones, about 82% were seen once, and the ten largest hold roughly 3.4%. The specimen was PBMCs. These receptors were obtained from a male donor in good health and CMV-seronegative.

This chain links TRBV7-2 with TRBJ2-5; 12 bases are shared with TRBD2. From germline, CDR1 is SGHTA and CDR2 FQGNSA. Trimming removed 5 bases from V and 5 bases from J; junction bases left unmatched: 6. The CDR3 has 15 amino acids. This CDR3 is CASSAPLAGGETQYF. The CDR3 coding sequence is TGTGCCAGCAGCGCCCCACTAGCGGGGGGTGAGACCCAGTACTTC.

This chain connects TRBV6-6 to TRBJ2-4; D might be TRBD2 (5 bases). The V and J ends lost 0 bases and 5 bases respectively, with 8 bases between them. CDR3 length: 14 amino acids. Germline V gives CDR1 MNHNY, CDR2 SVGAGI (reference sequence). CDR3 nucleotide sequence: TGTGCCAGCAGTTACTCCGGTAGCGAAAACATTCAGTACTTC. Protein sequence: CASSYSGSENIQYF.

CDR3 sequence (DNA): TGTGCCAGCAGCGCGACGAGGGATGGGGATGGCTACACCTTC. Amino acids: CASSATRDGDGYTF. The J gene is TRBJ1-2, the V gene TRBV7-3; D ambiguous. This CDR3 spans 14 amino acids. Trimming took 5 bases from V and 6 from J, leaving 16 bases between them. The germline V gene encodes CDR1 SGHTA and CDR2 FQGTGA.

The rearrangement joins TRBV2 to TRBJ2-2, with 7 bases aligning to TRBD2. The length of the CDR3 is 17 residues. V lost 6 bases, J lost 5 bases, and 15 bases stayed unmatched. The germline V gene encodes CDR1 SNHLY and CDR2 FYNNEI. CDR3 bases: TGTGCCAGCAGGGAGACAGACAACACGGGGGGAACCGGGGAGCTGTTTTTT. The encoded protein is CASRETDNTGGTGELFF.

The CDR3 DNA sequence: TGTGCCAGCAGCGCGGGGCCTAATCAGCCCCAGCATTTT. Translated: CASSAGPNQPQHF. The chain is built from TRBV7-3 and TRBJ1-5, with a weak D call TRBD1 (5 bases). V was trimmed by 5 bases and J by 4 bases, leaving 9 bases between them. CDR1 is SGHTA, CDR2 FQGTGA, per germline. The CDR3 runs 13 residues.

This clone appeared a single time. The chain has TRBV6-6 and TRBJ2-1; 11 nucleotides line up with TRBD2. The CDR3 has 15 amino acids. V dropped 4 bases and J dropped 7; count of bases not matched to a gene: 6. Germline assignment: CDR1 MNHNY and CDR2 SVGAGI (reference sequence). CDR3 protein: CASSSLAGGKNEQFF. The CDR3 nucleotides read TGTGCCAGCAGTTCTTTAGCGGGAGGGAAGAATGAGCAGTTCTTC.

This clone has just a few counts. The chain has TRBV23-1 and TRBJ2-1, with a weak D call TRBD1 (5 bases). TRBV23-1 is marked as an open reading frame, function uncertain. CDR3 size: 14 residues. V lost 1 base and J lost 5, with 9 bases in between. The CDR3 bases are TGCGCCAGCAGTCAATTAGACAGAGACAATGAGCAGTTCTTC. Its translation is CASSQLDRDNEQFF.

This rearrangement joins TRBV28 to TRBJ1-5; 11 nucleotides align to TRBD1. CDR3 length: 15 residues. Germline V gives CDR1 MDHEN, CDR2 SYDVKM. After removal of 3 bases from V and 6 bases from J, the junction contained 4 bases not matched to a gene. The DNA for the CDR3 is TGTGCCAGCAGTTTTTTCGGACAGGGGGCTCAGCCCCAGCATTTT. It specifies CASSFFGQGAQPQHF.

The chain carries TRBV6-4 and TRBJ2-2; maybe TRBD1 (6 bases). V lost 2 bases to trimming and J lost 2 bases, with 6 bases between them. From germline, CDR1 is MRHNA and CDR2 SNTAGT. This CDR3 region has 14 residues. This chain's CDR3 is CASSDGTNTGELFF. In DNA, the CDR3 is TGTGCCAGCAGTGACGGGACAAACACCGGGGAGCTGTTTTTT.

V usage is TRBV2 and J usage is TRBJ2-1; no clear D. The CDR3 has 13 amino acids. The germline V gene has CDR1 SNHLY and CDR2 FYNNEI. Trimming stripped 6 bases from V and 6 bases from J, with 12 bases between. The CDR3 DNA reads TGTGCCAGCAGGGTGACTTCTCCCAATGAGCAGTTCTTC. This translates into CASRVTSPNEQFF.

This rearrangement joins TRBV28 to TRBJ2-1; 9 nucleotides line up with TRBD2. The CDR3 is made up of 14 amino acids. The germline V gene has CDR1 MDHEN and CDR2 SYDVKM. V trimming: 4 bases; J trimming: 6 bases; junction bases outside the gene matches: 4. As DNA, the CDR3 is TGTGCCAGCAGTTCCCTGGGACTAGCCAATGAGCAGTTCTTC. Translation gives CASSSLGLANEQFF. Variable domain in full (rest from reference TRBV28 and TRBJ2-1): DVKVTQSSRYLVKRTGEKVFLECVQDMDHENMFWYRQDPGLGLRLIYFSYDVKMKEKGDIPEGYSVSREKKERFSLILESASTNQTSMYLCASSSLGLANEQFFGPGTRLTVL.

V usage is TRBV27 and J usage is TRBJ2-3; 10 bases match TRBD2. The CDR3 totals 11 residues. Germline CDR1 is MNHEY and CDR2 is SMNVEV (reference sequence). CDR3: CTSGGTDTQYF. DNA of the CDR3: TGTACTAGCGGGGGCACAGATACGCAGTATTTT.

The CDR3 bases are TGTGCCAGCAGCTTAAGCGGGAGGGACTACACCGGGGAGCTGTTTTTT. This sequence encodes CASSLSGRDYTGELFF. The chain combines TRBV7-3 with TRBJ2-2, with TRBD2 identical over 9 bases. V shed 1 base and J 3 bases; nucleotides not matched to a gene: 3. From germline, CDR1 is SGHTA and CDR2 FQGTGA. CDR3 length: 16 residues.

J is TRBJ1-2 and V is TRBV27; D gene ambiguous. This CDR3 contains 13 residues. Germline CDR1 is MNHEY and CDR2 is SMNVEV (reference sequence). V lost 0 bases, J lost 6 bases, and 8 bases lay in between. Here the CDR3 DNA reads TGTGCCAGCAGTTTATCGACCCGGGATGGCTACACCTTC. Protein product: CASSLSTRDGYTF.

The chain is built from TRBV6-1 and TRBJ1-1; tentatively, D is TRBD1 (5 bases). The CDR3 consists of 15 residues. V shed 2 bases and J shed 7 bases, with 17 bases lying between them. The V gene's germline CDR1 is MNHNS and CDR2 SASEGT. CDR3 residues: CASSETQGGQNEAFF. The DNA for the CDR3 is TGTGCCAGCAGTGAAACGCAGGGAGGGCAGAATGAAGCTTTCTTT.

This clone was found once. This sequence joins TRBV19 and TRBJ2-7; 8 bases are shared with TRBD2. CDR3 length equals 14 residues. Germline lookup yields CDR1 LNHDA and CDR2 SQIVND (reference sequence). The V segment lost 1 base and the J segment 2 bases; nucleotides outside the gene matches: 1. The CDR3 sequence is CASSIAGGTYEQYF. The CDR3 nucleotides are TGTGCCAGTAGTATAGCGGGAGGGACCTACGAGCAGTACTTC.

J is TRBJ2-7 and V is TRBV14; D not resolved. This CDR3 comprises 11 residues. The germline V gene encodes CDR1 SGHDN and CDR2 FVKESK. V was shortened by 3 bases and J by 13 bases, with 13 bases between the two germline ends. For the CDR3, the DNA is TGTGCCAGCAGCCAGTCTTCGCAGCGATACTTC. Protein product: CASSQSSQRYF.

This clone was found once. This chain connects TRBV7-9 to TRBJ1-3; tentatively, D is TRBD1 (6 bases). The CDR3 extends over 15 amino acids. The germline V gene has CDR1 SEHNR and CDR2 FQNEAQ (reference sequence). Deletions cut 5 bases from V and 0 bases from J, with 11 bases between. The CDR3 DNA is TGTGCCAGCAGCCGAACAGGGTACTCTGGAAACACCATATATTTT. Translating gives CASSRTGYSGNTIYF.

The gene calls are TRBV7-9 and TRBJ2-2; D gene uncertain. CDR3 length equals 14 residues. Germline V gene lookup returns CDR1 SEHNR and CDR2 FQNEAQ (reference sequence). The germline V and J ends were trimmed by 0 bases and 6 bases, with 8 bases remaining between them. CDR3 in DNA: TGTGCCAGCAGCTTAGCACGCGGAGCCGGGGAGCTGTTTTTT. It translates to CASSLARGAGELFF.

The chain has TRBV15 and TRBJ2-1; TRBD2 matches 14 bases. V was clipped by 0 bases and J by 8 bases; unmatched bases: 6. The CDR3 spans 17 residues. The germline CDR1 and CDR2 sequences are LNHNV and YYDKDF (reference sequence). The CDR3 DNA is TGTGCCACCAGCAGAGATGAGACTAGCGGGGGGGCTGATGAGCAGTTCTTC. Encoded protein: CATSRDETSGGADEQFF.

This clone was recorded a few times. A junction end diverges from the germline sequence, so it may reflect a read error. This rearrangement joins TRBV7-8 to TRBJ1-3; no reliable D call. Germline values: CDR1 SGHVS, CDR2 FQNEAQ. There are 12 residues in the CDR3. The CDR3 protein is CASSHSENTIYF. The CDR3 coding sequence is TGTGCCAGCAGCCACTCTGAAAACACCATATATTTT.